This T cell receptor beta chain was sequenced for a study of blood T cells in healthy people across ages. Study conclusions and caveats: Shifts in expanded clonotypes may have been confounded by donor CMV status, which was unknown.

This CDR3 has 15 amino acids. J lost 9 bases, V lost 6 bases, and 14 bases had no gene match. CDR1 and CDR2 from the germline V gene are SNHLY and FYNNEI. The study recruited healthy Caucasian donors from Russia who were aged about 6 to 100. Extracted total RNA amounted to at least 5.5 micrograms for each sample. This clonotype was detected a few times. Its cognate antigen is unknown. Using a J-beta primer mix together with a sample-barcoded 5' primer, a second PCR was run for roughly 6 to 11 cycles. All samples gave at least 2.5 million CDR3-containing paired-end reads. TCRdb used MiXCR to reprocess the 5' RACE reads, holding one entry per CDR3 protein. The data contain fewer than 900,000 distinct CDR3 sequences, about 40% of them singletons.

The V call is TRBV2, the J call TRBJ2-1; TRBD1 matches at 7 bases. Material for sequencing was blood. The receptor comes from a woman aged 60-75 years in good health. The CDR3 spells CASSKTTGSRGEQFF. The CDR3 nucleotides are TGTGCCAGCAGCAAAACGACAGGGTCACGGGGTGAGCAGTTCTTC.